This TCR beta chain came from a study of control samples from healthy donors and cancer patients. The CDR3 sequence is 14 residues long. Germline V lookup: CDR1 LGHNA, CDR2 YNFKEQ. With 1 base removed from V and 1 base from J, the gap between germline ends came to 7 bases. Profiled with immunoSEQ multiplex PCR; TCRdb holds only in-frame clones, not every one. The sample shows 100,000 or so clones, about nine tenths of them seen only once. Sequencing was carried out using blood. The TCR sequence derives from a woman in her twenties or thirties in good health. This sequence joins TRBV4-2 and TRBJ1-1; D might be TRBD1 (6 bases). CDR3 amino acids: CASSQGTANTEAFF. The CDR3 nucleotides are TGTGCCAGCAGCCAAGGGACAGCGAACACTGAAGCTTTCTTT.